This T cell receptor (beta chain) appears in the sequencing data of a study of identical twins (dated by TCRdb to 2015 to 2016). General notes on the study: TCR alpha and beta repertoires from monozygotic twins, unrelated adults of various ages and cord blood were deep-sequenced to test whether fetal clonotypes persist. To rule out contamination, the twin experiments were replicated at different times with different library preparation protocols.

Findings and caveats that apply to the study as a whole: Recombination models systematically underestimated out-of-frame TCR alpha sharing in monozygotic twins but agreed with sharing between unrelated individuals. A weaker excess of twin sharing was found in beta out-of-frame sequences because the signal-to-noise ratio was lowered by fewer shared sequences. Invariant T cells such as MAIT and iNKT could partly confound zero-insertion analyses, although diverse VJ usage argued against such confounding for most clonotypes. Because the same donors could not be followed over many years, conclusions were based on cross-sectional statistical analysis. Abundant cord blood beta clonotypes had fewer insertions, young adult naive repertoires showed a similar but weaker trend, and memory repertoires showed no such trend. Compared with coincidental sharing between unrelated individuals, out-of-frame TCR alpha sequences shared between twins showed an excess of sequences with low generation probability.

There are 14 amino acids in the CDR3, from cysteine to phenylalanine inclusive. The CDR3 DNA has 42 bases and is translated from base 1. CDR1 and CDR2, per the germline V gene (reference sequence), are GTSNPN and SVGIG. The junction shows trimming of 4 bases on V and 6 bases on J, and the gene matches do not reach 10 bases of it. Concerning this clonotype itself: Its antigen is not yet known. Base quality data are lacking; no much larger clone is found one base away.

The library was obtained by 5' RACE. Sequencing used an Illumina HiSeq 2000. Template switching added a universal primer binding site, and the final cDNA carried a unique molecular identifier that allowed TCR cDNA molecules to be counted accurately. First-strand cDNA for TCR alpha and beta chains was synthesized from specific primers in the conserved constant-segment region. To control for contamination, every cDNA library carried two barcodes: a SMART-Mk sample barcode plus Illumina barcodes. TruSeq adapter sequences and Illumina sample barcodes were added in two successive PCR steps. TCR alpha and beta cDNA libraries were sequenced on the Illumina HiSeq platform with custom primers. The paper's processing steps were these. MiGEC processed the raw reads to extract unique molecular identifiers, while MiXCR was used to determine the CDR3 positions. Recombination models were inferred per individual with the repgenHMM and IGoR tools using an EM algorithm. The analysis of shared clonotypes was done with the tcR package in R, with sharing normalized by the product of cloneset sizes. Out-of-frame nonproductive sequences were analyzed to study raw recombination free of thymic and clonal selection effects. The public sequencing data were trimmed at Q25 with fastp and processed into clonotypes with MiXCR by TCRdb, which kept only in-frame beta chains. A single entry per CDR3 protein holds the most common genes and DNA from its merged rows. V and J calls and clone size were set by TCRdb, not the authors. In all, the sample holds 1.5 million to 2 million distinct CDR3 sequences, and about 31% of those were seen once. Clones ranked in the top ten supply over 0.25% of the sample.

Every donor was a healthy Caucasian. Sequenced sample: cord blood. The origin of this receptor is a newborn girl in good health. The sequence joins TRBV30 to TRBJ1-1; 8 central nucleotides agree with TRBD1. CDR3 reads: CAWITGGKESEAFF. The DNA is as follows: TGTGCCTGGATAACAGGGGGAAAGGAATCTGAAGCTTTCTTT.